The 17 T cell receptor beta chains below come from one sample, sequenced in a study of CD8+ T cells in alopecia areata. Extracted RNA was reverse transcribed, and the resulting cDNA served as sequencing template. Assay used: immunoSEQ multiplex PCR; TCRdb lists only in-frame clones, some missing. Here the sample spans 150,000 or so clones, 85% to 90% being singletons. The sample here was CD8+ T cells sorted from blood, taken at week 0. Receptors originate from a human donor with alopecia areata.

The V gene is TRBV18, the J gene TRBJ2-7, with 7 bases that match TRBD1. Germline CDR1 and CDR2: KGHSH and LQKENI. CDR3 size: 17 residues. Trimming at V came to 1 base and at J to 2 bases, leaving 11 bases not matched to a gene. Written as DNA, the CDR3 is TGTGCCAGCTCACCACTAACGGACAGGTTCGTTCCCTACGAGCAGTACTTC. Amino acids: CASSPLTDRFVPYEQYF.

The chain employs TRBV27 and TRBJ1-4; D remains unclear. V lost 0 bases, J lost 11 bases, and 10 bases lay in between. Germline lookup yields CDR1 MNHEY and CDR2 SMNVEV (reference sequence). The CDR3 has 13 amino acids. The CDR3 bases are TGTGCCAGCAGTTTATCACCCGGAGCGAAACTGTTTTTT. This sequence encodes CASSLSPGAKLFF.

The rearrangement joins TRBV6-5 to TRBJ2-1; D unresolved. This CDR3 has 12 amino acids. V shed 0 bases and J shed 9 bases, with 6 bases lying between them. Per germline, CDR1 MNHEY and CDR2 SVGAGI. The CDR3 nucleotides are TGTGCCAGCAGTTACTCTGACGGTGAGCAGTTCTTC. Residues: CASSYSDGEQFF.

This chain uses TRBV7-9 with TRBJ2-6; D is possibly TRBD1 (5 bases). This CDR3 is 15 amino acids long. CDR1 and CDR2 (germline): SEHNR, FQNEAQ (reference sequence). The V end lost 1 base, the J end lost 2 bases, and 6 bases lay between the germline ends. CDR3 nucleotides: TGTGCCAGCAGCTTAGAAGGGGCTGGGGCCAACGTCCTGACTTTC. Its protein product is CASSLEGAGANVLTF.

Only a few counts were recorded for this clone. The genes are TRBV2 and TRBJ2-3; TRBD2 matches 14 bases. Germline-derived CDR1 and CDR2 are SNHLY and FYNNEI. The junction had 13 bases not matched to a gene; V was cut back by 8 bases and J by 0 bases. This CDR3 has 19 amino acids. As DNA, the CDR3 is TGTGCCAGCGACGGGACTAGCGGGGGTAGTCCGTCTAGCACAGATACGCAGTATTTT. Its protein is CASDGTSGGSPSSTDTQYF.

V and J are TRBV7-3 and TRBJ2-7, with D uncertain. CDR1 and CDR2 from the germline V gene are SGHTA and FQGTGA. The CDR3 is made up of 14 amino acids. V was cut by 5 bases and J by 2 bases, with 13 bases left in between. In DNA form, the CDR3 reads TGTGCCAGCAGCCCGTCAGGCAGCACCTACGAGCAGTACTTC. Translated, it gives CASSPSGSTYEQYF.

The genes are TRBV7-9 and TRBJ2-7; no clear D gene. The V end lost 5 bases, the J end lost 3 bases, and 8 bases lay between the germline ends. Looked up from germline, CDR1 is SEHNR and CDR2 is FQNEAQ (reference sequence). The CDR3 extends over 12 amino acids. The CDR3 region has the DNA TGTGCCAGCAGCGTGGACCGCTACGAGCAGTACTTC. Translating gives CASSVDRYEQYF.

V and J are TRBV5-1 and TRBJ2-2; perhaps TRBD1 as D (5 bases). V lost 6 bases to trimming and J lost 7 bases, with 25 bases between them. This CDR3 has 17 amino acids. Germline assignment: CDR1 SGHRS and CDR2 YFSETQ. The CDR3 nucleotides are TGCGCCAGCACTCCGGACAAGCCAGGTCGAGATTTCGGGGAGCTGTTTTTT. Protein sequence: CASTPDKPGRDFGELFF.

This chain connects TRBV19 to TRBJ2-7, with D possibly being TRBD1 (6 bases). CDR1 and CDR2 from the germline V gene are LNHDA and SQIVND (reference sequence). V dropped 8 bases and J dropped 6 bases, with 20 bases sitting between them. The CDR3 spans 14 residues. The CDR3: CASGDTGLGGEQYF. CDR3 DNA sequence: TGTGCCAGTGGTGATACAGGGTTAGGCGGCGAGCAGTACTTC.

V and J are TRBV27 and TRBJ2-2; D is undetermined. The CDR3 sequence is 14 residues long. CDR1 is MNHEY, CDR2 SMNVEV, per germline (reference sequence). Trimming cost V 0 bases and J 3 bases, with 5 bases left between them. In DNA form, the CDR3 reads TGTGCCAGCAGTTTATCCGGGTACACCGGGGAGCTGTTTTTT. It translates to CASSLSGYTGELFF.

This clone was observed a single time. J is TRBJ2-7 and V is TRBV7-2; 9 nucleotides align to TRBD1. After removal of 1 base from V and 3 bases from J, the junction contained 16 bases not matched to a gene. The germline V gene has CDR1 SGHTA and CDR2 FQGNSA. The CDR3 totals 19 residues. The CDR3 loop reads CASSLEGLYFGTGNYEQYF. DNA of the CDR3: TGTGCCAGCAGCTTAGAAGGGTTGTACTTTGGGACAGGGAACTACGAGCAGTACTTC. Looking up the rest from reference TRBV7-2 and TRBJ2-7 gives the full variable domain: GAGVSQSPSNKVTEKGKDVELRCDPISGHTALYWYRQSLGQGLEFLIYFQGNSAPDKSGLPSDRFSAERTGGSVSTLTIQRTQQEDSAVYLCASSLEGLYFGTGNYEQYFGPGTRLTVT.

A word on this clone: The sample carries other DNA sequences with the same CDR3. This CDR3 reads CASSLENTEAFF. The CDR3 nucleotides are TGTGCCAGCAGCTTGGAGAACACTGAAGCTTTCTTT. The chain recombines TRBV7-9 with TRBJ1-1; D is unclear. Germline CDR1 reads SEHNR; CDR2 reads FQNEAQ (reference sequence). V lost 3 bases and J 1 base, leaving 3 bases between the germline ends. This CDR3 comprises 12 residues.

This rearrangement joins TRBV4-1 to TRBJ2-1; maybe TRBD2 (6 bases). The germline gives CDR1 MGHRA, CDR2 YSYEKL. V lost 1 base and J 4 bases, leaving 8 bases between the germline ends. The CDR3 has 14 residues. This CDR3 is CASSQAGTYNEQFF. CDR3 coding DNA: TGCGCCAGCAGCCAAGCGGGGACTTACAATGAGCAGTTCTTC.

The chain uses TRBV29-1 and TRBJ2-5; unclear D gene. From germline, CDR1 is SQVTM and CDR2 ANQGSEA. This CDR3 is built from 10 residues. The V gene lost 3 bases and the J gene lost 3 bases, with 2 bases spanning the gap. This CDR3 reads CSVEEETQYF. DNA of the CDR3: TGCAGCGTTGAGGAAGAGACCCAGTACTTC.

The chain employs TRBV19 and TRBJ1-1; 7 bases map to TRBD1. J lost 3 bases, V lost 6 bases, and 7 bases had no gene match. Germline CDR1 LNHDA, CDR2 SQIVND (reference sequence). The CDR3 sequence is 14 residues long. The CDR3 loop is CASRKGQVDTEAFF. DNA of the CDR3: TGTGCCAGTAGAAAAGGACAGGTGGACACTGAAGCTTTCTTT.

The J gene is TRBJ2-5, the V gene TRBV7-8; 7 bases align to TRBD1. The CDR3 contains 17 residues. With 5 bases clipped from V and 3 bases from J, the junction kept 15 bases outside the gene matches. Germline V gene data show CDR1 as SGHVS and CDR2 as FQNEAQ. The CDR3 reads CASSGHVDRVEEETQYF. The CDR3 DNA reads TGTGCCAGCAGCGGCCATGTTGACAGGGTAGAAGAAGAGACCCAGTACTTC.

The CDR3 DNA reads as TGCGCCAGCAGCCAGACCGACCGGGGCCTCGAGCAGTACTTC. This codes for CASSQTDRGLEQYF. The chain links TRBV4-1 to TRBJ2-7; possibly TRBD1 or TRBD2 for D (5 bases each). The ends were cut back, 3 bases at V and 6 bases at J, with 15 bases in the middle. Germline CDR1 and CDR2: MGHRA and YSYEKL. The CDR3 contains 14 residues.